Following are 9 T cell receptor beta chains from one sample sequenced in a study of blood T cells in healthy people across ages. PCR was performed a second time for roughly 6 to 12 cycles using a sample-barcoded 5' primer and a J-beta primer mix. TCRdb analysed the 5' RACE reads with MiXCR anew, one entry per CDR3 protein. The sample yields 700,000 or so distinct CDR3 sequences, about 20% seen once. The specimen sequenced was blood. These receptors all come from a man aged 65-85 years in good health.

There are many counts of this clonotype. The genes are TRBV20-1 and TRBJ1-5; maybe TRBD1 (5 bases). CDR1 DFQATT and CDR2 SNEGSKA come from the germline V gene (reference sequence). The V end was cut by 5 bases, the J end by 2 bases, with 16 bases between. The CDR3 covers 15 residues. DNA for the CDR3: TGCAGTGCTGAAACCAGGGAAACACGCAATCAGCCCCAGCATTTT. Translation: CSAETRETRNQPQHF.

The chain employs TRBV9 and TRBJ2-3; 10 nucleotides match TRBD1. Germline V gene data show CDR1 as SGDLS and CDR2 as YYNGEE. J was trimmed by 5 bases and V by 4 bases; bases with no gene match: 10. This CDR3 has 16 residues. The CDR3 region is CASSNLDRGRGDTQYF. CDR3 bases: TGTGCCAGCAGCAACCTTGACAGGGGGCGCGGAGATACGCAGTATTTT.

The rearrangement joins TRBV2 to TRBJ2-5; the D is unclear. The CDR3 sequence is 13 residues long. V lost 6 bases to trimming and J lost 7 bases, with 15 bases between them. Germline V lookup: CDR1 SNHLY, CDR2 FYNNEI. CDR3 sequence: CASRGMGSSTQYF. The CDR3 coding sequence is TGTGCCAGCAGGGGAATGGGGTCGTCGACCCAGTACTTC.

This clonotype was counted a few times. CDR3 sequence reads: CASSPPQKLAGVRDEQFF. DNA of the CDR3: TGTGCCAGCAGTCCCCCTCAGAAACTAGCGGGAGTTAGGGATGAGCAGTTCTTC. The chain uses TRBV12-3 or TRBV12-4 and TRBJ2-1; TRBD2 matches at 11 bases. The CDR3 is 18 amino acids. V lost 5 bases and J lost 8; bases outside the gene matches: 17.

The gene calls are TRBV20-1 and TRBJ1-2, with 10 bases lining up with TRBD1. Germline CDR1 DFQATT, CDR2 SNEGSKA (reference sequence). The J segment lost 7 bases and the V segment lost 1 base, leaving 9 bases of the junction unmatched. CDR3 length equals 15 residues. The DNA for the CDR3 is TGCAGTGCTAGAGCCCCGAGACAGGGGGCATTTGGCTACACCTTC. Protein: CSARAPRQGAFGYTF.

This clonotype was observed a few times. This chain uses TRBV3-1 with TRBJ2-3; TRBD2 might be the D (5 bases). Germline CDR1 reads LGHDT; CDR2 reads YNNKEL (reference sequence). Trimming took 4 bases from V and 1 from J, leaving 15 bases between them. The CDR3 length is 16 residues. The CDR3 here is CASSPPRIGGTDTQYF. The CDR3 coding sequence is TGTGCCAGCAGCCCCCCGAGGATCGGGGGCACAGATACGCAGTATTTT.

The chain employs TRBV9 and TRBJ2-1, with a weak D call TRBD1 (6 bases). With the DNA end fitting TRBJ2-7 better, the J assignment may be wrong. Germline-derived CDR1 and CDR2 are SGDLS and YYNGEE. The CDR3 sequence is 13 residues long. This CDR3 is CASSANRDREQYF. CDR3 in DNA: TGTGCCAGCAGCGCTAACAGGGATCGCGAGCAGTACTTC.

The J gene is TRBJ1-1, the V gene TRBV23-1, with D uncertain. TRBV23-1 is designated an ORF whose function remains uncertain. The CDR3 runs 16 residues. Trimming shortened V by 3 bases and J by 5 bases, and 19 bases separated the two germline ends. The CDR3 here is CASSHPGDTENTEAFF. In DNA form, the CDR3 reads TGCGCCAGCAGTCACCCCGGGGATACCGAAAATACTGAAGCTTTCTTT.

DNA of the CDR3: TGCAGTGCTGCTGGAGGGACTGGCTATGGCTACACCTTC. Encoded protein: CSAAGGTGYGYTF. J is TRBJ1-2 and V is TRBV20-1; tentatively, D is TRBD1 (5 bases). The CDR3 covers 13 residues. Trimming shortened V by 5 bases and J by 4 bases, and 14 bases separated the two germline ends. Per the germline V gene, CDR1 is DFQATT and CDR2 is SNEGSKA (reference sequence).